This TCR beta chain was sequenced during a study of blood T cell repertoires in COVID-19. Study in general: Material from acute and convalescent COVID-19 was sourced from the United States, Italy and Spain. PBMCs, B-cell-depleted T cells, or T cells provided the cDNA or gDNA that made up the material.

Patients from Seattle were sampled longitudinally, starting during active infection. In the source study's methods: Reference gene primer amplification gave estimated nucleated cell counts. The table came from immunoSEQ multiplex PCR; TCRdb's copy has only in-frame clones and leaves some out. V and J calls and clone size follow that table, whereas D and trimming were derived from the DNA. The repertoire includes about 200,000 clones, roughly 82% of them detected once, and approximately 7.8% sits in the top ten. Specimen: peripheral blood. The sequence was collected from a woman in her sixties or seventies with COVID-19, enrolled during active disease.

CDR3 sequence (DNA): TGTGCCAGCAGTTCGGCTAGCGGGAGAACCCAAGAGACCCAGTACTTC. Its protein product is CASSSASGRTQETQYF. V and J are TRBV28 and TRBJ2-5, with 10 bases fitting TRBD2. The CDR3 is made up of 16 amino acids. Trimming took 4 bases from V and 1 from J; bases not matched to a gene: 6. Per the germline V gene, CDR1 is MDHEN and CDR2 is SYDVKM.